This TCR beta chain was sequenced for a study of blood T cell repertoires in COVID-19. The CDR3 is made up of 17 amino acids. In germline, CDR1 is KGHDR, CDR2 SFDVKD. Trimming cost V 4 bases and J 0 bases; bases outside gene matches: 9. This clone was found a few times. Method: immunoSEQ multiplex PCR; TCRdb's copy keeps in-frame clones and lacks some. The sample records about 260,000 clones, about nine tenths being singletons. The TCR was taken from a man in his sixties who had recovered from COVID-19. The sequenced material came from peripheral blood. The chain is built from TRBV24-1 and TRBJ2-7, with 9 bases aligning to TRBD1. The CDR3 DNA reads TGTGCCACCAGTGACCTAAAACAGGGGGCCCTCTCCTACGAGCAGTACTTC. Amino acids: CATSDLKQGALSYEQYF.